A single TCR beta chain is shown here with its context. The antigen remains undetermined. When samples were unsorted, 85 million to 95 million PBMCs were used for genomic DNA. The sample is drawn from a study of shared clonotypes between healthy human individuals. On ten immunoSEQ deep assay plates, unsorted PBMC DNA was sequenced. As originally analysed: ImmunoSEQ supplied junction-only sequences lacking quality scores, so filtering was different. TCRdb keeps only in-frame clones here, not all; method: immunoSEQ multiplex PCR. For V, J and clone size, that table is used; D and trimming come from the DNA. This sample has some 470,000 clones, with less than 80% found just once. V was shortened by 3 bases and J by 3 bases, with 18 bases between the two germline ends. The CDR3 covers 17 residues. Germline CDR1 reads MDHEN; CDR2 reads SYDVKM. Overall study findings and caveats: The sole specimen, blood, was sampled, and tissue repertoires likely differ.

This clonotype was obtained from a woman between 40 and 55 years old in good health. Some clones in this sample may be carry-over from other donors' samples. Material for sequencing was PBMCs. The V gene is TRBV28, the J gene TRBJ1-5, with D perhaps matching TRBD1 (5 bases). Written as DNA, the CDR3 is TGTGCCAGCAGTTTCTACCGAGGAGGGGACGTCAATCAGCCCCAGCATTTT. Translation: CASSFYRGGDVNQPQHF.